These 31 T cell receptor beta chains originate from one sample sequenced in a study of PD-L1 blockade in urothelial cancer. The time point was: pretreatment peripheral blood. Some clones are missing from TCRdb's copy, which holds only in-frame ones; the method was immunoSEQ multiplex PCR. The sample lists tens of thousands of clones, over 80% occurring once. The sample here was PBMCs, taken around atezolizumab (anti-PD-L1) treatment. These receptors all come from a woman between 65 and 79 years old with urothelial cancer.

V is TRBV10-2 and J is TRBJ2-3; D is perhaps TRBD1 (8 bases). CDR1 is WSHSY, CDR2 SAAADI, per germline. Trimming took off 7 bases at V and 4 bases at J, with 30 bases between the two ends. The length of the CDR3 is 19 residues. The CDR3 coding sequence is TGCGCCAGCAAAGGACAGGGACGGACTAGTTCATATAGGGCAGATACGCAGTATTTT. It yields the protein CASKGQGRTSSYRADTQYF.

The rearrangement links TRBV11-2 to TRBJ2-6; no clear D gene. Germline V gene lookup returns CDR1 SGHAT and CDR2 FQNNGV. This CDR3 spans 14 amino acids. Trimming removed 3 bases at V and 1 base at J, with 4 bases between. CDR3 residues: CASSFRSGANVLTF. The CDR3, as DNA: TGTGCCAGCAGCTTCCGGTCTGGGGCCAACGTCCTGACTTTC. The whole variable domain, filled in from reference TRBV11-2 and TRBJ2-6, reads EAGVAQSPRYKIIEKRQSVAFWCNPISGHATLYWYQQILGQGPKLLIQFQNNGVVDDSQLPKDRFSAERLKGVDSTLKIQPAKLEDSAVYLCASSFRSGANVLTFGAGSRLTVL.

The CDR3 nucleotides read TGCGCCAGCAGCTTTCAGGGGGCTAATGAAAAACTGTTTTTT. This encodes CASSFQGANEKLFF. The chain is built from TRBV5-1 and TRBJ1-4, with 7 positions matching TRBD1. V dropped 2 bases and J dropped 3; count of bases not matched to a gene: 1. This CDR3 spans 14 amino acids. The V gene's germline CDR1 is SGHRS and CDR2 YFSETQ.

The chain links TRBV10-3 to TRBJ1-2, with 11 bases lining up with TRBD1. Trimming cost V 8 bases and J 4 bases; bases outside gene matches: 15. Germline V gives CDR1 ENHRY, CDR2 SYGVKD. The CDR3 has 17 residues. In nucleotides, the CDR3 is TGTGCCATCCGGACGGGGGACAGGGGGGTTGAAGGCTATGGCTACACCTTC. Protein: CAIRTGDRGVEGYGYTF.

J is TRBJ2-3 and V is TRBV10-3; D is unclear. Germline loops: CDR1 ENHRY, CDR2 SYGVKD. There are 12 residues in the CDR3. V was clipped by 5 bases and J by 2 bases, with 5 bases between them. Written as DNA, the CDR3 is TGTGCCATCAGTTCAAACACAGATACGCAGTATTTT. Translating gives CAISSNTDTQYF.

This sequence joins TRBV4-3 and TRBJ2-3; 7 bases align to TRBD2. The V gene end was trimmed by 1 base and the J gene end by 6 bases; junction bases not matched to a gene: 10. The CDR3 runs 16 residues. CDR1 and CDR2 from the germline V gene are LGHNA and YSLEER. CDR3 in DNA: TGCGCCAGCAGCCAAGCCGGGACTACAGTGCTCGATACGCAGTATTTT. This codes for CASSQAGTTVLDTQYF.

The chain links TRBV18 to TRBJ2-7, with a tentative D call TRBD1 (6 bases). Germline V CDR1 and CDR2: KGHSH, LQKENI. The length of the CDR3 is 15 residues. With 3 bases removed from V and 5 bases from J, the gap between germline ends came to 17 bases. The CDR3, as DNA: TGTGCCAGCTCACCGCGGACAGTAATCGGCCACGAGCAGTACTTC. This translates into CASSPRTVIGHEQYF.

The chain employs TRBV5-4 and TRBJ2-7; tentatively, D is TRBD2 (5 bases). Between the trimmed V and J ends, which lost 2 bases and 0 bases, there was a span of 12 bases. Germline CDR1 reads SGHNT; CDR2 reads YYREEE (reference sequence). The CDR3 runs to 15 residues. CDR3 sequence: CASSFARESSYEQYF. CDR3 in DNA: TGTGCCAGCAGCTTTGCAAGGGAGAGCTCCTACGAGCAGTACTTC.

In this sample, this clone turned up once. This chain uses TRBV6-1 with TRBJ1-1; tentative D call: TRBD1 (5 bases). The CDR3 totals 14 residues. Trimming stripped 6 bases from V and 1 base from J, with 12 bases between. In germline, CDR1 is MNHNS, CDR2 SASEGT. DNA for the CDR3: TGTGCCAGCAGCAGGGCGGGGGAGAACACTGAAGCTTTCTTT. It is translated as CASSRAGENTEAFF.

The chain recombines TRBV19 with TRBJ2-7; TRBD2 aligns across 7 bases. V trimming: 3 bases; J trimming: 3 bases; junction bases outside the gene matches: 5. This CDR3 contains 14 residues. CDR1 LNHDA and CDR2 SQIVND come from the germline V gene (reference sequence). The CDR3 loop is CASSMRLAVYEQYF. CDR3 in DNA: TGTGCCAGTAGTATGCGGCTAGCGGTCTACGAGCAGTACTTC.

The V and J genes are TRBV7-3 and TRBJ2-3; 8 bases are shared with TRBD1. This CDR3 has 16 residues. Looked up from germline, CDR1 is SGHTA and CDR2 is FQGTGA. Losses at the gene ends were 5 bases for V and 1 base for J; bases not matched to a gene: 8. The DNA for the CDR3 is TGTGCCAGCAGCCGAGCTCCGGGACAGGGCACAGATACGCAGTATTTT. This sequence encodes CASSRAPGQGTDTQYF.

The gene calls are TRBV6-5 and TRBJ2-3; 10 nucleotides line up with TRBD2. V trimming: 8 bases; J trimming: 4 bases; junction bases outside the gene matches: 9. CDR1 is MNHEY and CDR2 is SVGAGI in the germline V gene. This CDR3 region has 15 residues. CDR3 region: CASGGLATRADTQYF. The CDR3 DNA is TGTGCCAGCGGGGGACTAGCGACTCGGGCAGATACGCAGTATTTT.

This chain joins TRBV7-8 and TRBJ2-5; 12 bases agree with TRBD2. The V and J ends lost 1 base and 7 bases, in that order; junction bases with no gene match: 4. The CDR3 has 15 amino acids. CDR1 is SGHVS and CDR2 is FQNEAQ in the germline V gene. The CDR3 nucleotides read TGTGCCAGCAGCTTAGTCTCTAGCGGGGGGGGGACCCAGTACTTC. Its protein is CASSLVSSGGGTQYF.

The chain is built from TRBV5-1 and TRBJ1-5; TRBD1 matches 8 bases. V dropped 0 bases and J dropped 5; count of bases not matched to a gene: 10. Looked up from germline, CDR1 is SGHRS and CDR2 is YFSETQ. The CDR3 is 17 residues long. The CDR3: CASSLAPQGAVDQPQHF. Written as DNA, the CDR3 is TGCGCCAGCAGCTTGGCCCCCCAGGGGGCGGTGGATCAGCCCCAGCATTTT.

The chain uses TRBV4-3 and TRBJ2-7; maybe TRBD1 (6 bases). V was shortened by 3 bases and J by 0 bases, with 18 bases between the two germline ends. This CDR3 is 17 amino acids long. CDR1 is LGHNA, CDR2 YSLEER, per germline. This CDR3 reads CASSQNIQGTSSYEQYF. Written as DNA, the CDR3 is TGCGCCAGCAGCCAGAATATACAGGGCACCAGCTCCTACGAGCAGTACTTC.

In DNA form, the CDR3 reads TGCGCCAGCAGCTTGACTCTACAGGGGGCCTACGAGCAGTACTTC. Translated: CASSLTLQGAYEQYF. The chain joins TRBV5-1 to TRBJ2-7, with 8 bases lining up with TRBD1. Germline values: CDR1 SGHRS, CDR2 YFSETQ. Trimming removed 1 base from V and 2 bases from J; junction bases left unmatched: 5. This CDR3 contains 15 residues.

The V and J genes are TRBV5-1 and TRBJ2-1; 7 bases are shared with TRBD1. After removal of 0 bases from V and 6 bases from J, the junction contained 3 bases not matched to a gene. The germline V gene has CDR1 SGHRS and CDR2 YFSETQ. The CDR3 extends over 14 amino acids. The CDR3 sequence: CASSLETGFNEQFF. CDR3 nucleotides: TGCGCCAGCAGCTTGGAGACAGGGTTCAATGAGCAGTTCTTC. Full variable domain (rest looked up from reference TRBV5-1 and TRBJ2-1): KAGVTQTPRYLIKTRGQQVTLSCSPISGHRSVSWYQQTPGQGLQFLFEYFSETQRNKGNFPGRFSGRQFSNSRSEMNVSTLELGDSALYLCASSLETGFNEQFFGPGTRLTVL.

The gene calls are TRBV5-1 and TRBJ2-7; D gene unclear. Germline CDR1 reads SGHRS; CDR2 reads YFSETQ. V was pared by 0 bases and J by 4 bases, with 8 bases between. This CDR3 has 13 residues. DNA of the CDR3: TGCGCCAGCAGCTTGGAATATGTGTACGAGCAGTACTTC. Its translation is CASSLEYVYEQYF.

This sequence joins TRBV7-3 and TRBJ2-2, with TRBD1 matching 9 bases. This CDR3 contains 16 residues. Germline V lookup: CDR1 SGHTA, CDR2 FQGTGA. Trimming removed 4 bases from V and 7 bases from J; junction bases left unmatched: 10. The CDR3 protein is CASSSRTGEMGGELFF. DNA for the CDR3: TGTGCCAGCAGCTCAAGGACAGGGGAAATGGGCGGGGAGCTGTTTTTT.

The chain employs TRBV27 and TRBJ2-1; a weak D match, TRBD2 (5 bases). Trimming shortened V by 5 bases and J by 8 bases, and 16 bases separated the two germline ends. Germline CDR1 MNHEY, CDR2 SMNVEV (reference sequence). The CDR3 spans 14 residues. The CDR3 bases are TGTGCCAGCAGTCGTAGCGAGTTCATCTATGAGCAGTTCTTC. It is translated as CASSRSEFIYEQFF.

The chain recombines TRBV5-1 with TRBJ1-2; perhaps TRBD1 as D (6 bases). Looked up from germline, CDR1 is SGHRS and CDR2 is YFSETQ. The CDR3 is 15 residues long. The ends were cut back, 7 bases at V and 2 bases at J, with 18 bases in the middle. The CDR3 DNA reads TGCGCCAGCTCACCCTTAGGGGGAGACAACTATGGCTACACCTTC. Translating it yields CASSPLGGDNYGYTF.

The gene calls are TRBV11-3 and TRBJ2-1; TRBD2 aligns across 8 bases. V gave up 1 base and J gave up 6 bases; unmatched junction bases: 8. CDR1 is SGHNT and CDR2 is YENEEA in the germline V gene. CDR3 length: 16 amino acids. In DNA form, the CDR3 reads TGTGCCAGCAGCTTAGCGGGACTAGATCAGGGCAATGAGCAGTTCTTC. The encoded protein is CASSLAGLDQGNEQFF.

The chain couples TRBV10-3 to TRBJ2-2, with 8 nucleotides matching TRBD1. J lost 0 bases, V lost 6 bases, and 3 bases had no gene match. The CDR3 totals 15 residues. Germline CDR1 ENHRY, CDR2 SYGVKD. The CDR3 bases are TGTGCCATCAGGGGGACAGGCACGAACACCGGGGAGCTGTTTTTT. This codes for CAIRGTGTNTGELFF.

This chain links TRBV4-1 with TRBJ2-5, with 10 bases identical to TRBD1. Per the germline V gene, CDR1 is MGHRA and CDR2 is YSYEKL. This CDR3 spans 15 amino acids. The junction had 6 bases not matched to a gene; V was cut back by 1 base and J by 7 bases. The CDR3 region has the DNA TGCGCCAGCAGCCAAGGATTCCGGACAGGGGGGACCCAGTACTTC. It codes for CASSQGFRTGGTQYF.

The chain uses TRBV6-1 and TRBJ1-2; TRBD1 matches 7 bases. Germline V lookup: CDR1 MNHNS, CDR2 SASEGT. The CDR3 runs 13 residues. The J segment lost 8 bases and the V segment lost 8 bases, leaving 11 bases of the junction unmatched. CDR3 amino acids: CASLTRQGAGYTF. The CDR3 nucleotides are TGTGCCAGCCTGACCCGACAGGGTGCGGGCTACACCTTC.

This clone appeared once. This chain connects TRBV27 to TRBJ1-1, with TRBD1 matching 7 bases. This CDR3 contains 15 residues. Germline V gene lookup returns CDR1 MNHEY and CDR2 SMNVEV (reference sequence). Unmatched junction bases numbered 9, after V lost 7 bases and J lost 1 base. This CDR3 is CASKIRDSQNTEAFF. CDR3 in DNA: TGTGCCAGCAAAATCCGGGACAGTCAGAACACTGAAGCTTTCTTT.

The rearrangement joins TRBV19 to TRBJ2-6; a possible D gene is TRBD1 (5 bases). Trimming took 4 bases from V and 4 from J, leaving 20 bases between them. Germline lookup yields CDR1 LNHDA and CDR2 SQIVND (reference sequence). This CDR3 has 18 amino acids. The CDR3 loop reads CASSKDTPSFLGANVLTF. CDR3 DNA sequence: TGTGCCAGTAGTAAGGACACCCCTTCCTTTCTGGGGGCCAACGTCCTGACTTTC.

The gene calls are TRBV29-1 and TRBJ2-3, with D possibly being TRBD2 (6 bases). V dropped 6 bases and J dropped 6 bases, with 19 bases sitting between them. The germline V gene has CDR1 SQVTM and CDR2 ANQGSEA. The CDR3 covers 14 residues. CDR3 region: CSVGGTGTGDTQYF. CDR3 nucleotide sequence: TGCAGCGTGGGTGGGACTGGCACGGGGGATACGCAGTATTTT.

As DNA, the CDR3 is TGCGCCAGCAGCAATTTCCCGACAGGGCCCTCTGGAAACACCATATATTTT. As protein: CASSNFPTGPSGNTIYF. V and J are TRBV5-1 and TRBJ1-3, with 7 bases identical to TRBD1. CDR3 length: 17 residues. In germline, CDR1 is SGHRS, CDR2 YFSETQ. With 4 bases clipped from V and 0 bases from J, the junction kept 10 bases outside the gene matches. Complete variable domain (other parts from reference TRBV5-1 and TRBJ1-3): KAGVTQTPRYLIKTRGQQVTLSCSPISGHRSVSWYQQTPGQGLQFLFEYFSETQRNKGNFPGRFSGRQFSNSRSEMNVSTLELGDSALYLCASSNFPTGPSGNTIYFGEGSWLTVV.

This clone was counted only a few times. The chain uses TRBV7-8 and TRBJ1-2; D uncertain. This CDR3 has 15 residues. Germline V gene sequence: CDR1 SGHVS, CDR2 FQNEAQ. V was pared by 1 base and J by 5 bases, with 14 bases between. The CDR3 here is CASSLERGAVYGYTF. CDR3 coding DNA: TGTGCCAGCAGCTTAGAACGGGGAGCGGTTTATGGCTACACCTTC.

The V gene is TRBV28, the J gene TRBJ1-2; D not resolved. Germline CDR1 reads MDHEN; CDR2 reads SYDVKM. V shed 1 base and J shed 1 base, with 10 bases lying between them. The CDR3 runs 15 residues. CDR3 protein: CASSLFPSRNYGYTF. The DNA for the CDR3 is TGTGCCAGCAGTTTATTCCCCTCGCGTAACTATGGCTACACCTTC.